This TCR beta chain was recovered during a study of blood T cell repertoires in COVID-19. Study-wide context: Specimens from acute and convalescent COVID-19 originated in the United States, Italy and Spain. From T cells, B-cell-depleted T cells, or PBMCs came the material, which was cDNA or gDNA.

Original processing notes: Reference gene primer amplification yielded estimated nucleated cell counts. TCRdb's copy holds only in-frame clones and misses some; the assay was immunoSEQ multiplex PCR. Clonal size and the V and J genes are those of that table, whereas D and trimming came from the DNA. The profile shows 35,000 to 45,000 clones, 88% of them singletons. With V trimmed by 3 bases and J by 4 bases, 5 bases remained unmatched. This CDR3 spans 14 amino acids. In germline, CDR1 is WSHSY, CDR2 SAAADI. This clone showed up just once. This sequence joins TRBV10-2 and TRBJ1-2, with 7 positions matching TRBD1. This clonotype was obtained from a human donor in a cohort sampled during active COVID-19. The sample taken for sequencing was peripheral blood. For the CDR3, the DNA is TGCGCCAGCAGTGAACAGGGGAGAGGCTATGGCTACACCTTC. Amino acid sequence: CASSEQGRGYGYTF.